Below, 27 T cell receptor beta chains from the same sample are listed, as sequenced in a study of T cells after yellow fever vaccination. TCRdb called the 5' RACE reads again in MiXCR, with one record for every CDR3 protein. The table includes around 120,000 distinct CDR3 sequences, roughly 15% detected once. The sample here was CD8+ T cells sorted from PBMCs, taken 5 days after the yellow fever booster vaccination. The receptors were sampled from a man in his late teens or twenties who received the YFV17D yellow fever vaccine.

The chain uses TRBV6-2 or TRBV6-3 and TRBJ2-3; 9 bases agree with TRBD1. The J segment lost 3 bases and the V segment lost 5 bases, leaving 3 bases of the junction unmatched. The germline gives CDR1 MNHEY, CDR2 SVGEGT. CDR3 length: 14 amino acids. This CDR3 is CASSRDRDTDTQYF. In DNA form, the CDR3 reads TGTGCCAGCAGTCGGGACAGGGATACAGATACGCAGTATTTT.

This clonotype came up a few times. This sequence joins TRBV29-1 and TRBJ1-2; tentative D call: TRBD1 (5 bases). V was pared by 0 bases and J by 8 bases, with 13 bases between. CDR3 length: 13 amino acids. Per the germline V gene, CDR1 is SQVTM and CDR2 is ANQGSEA. The DNA for the CDR3 is TGCAGCGTTGAAGATAGAGGGAGGGGAGGCTACACCTTC. Translating gives CSVEDRGRGGYTF.

This clonotype has just a few counts. The chain has TRBV5-6 and TRBJ2-2; maybe TRBD2 (6 bases). There are 16 residues in the CDR3. Per germline, CDR1 SGHDT and CDR2 YYEEEE. The V gene lost 0 bases and the J gene lost 1 base, with 10 bases spanning the gap. The CDR3 loop reads CASSLVGEENTGELFF. CDR3 nucleotide sequence: TGTGCCAGCAGCTTGGTAGGGGAGGAGAACACCGGGGAGCTGTTTTTT.

This clonotype was detected a few times. This chain connects TRBV12-3 or TRBV12-4 to TRBJ2-3, with D unclear. This CDR3 spans 14 amino acids. Trimming removed 3 bases from V and 0 bases from J, with 7 bases in between. DNA of the CDR3: TGTGCCAGCAGTTTCGCGTCGAGCACAGATACGCAGTATTTT. Residues: CASSFASSTDTQYF.

This clonotype was recorded at least ten times. The chain carries TRBV4-2 and TRBJ1-6, with 9 bases identical to TRBD1. Germline V gene lookup returns CDR1 LGHNA and CDR2 YNFKEQ. J was trimmed by 9 bases and V by 0 bases; bases with no gene match: 3. This CDR3 contains 15 residues. Here the CDR3 DNA reads TGTGCCAGCAGCCAAGAGAACAGGGGGCCTTCACCCCTCCACTTT. It codes for CASSQENRGPSPLHF.

This clonotype showed up just a few times. The chain uses TRBV29-1 and TRBJ1-2; TRBD1 is a possible D gene (5 bases). This CDR3 region has 12 residues. CDR1 is SQVTM and CDR2 is ANQGSEA in the germline V gene. V dropped 6 bases and J dropped 1 base, with 9 bases sitting between them. This chain's CDR3 is CSVETDNYGYTF. In nucleotides, the CDR3 is TGCAGCGTAGAGACAGATAACTATGGCTACACCTTC. Supplemented by reference TRBV29-1 and TRBJ1-2, the full variable domain reads SAVISQKPSRDICQRGTSLTIQCQVDSQVTMMFWYRQQPGQSLTLIATANQGSEATYESGFVIDKFPISRPNLTFSTLTVSNMSPEDSSIYLCSVETDNYGYTFGSGTRLTVV.

This chain uses TRBV27 with TRBJ1-6; the match to TRBD1 covers 8 bases. The CDR3 covers 14 residues. The germline CDR1 and CDR2 sequences are MNHEY and SMNVEV (reference sequence). Trimming took 5 bases from V and 6 from J; bases not matched to a gene: 3. CDR3 sequence: CASSKQGVNSPLHF. The CDR3 bases are TGTGCCAGCAGTAAACAGGGGGTTAATTCACCCCTCCACTTT.

This clonotype was observed a handful of times. V is TRBV20-1 and J is TRBJ2-7; D unresolved. Germline CDR1 DFQATT, CDR2 SNEGSKA (reference sequence). CDR3 length: 13 residues. The V gene lost 1 base and the J gene lost 6 bases, with 13 bases spanning the gap. CDR3 amino acids: CSARAQSGGEQYV. The CDR3, as DNA: TGCAGTGCTAGAGCCCAGTCGGGCGGCGAGCAGTACGTC.

The V and J genes are TRBV4-2 and TRBJ2-5; TRBD2 aligns across 15 bases. J lost 3 bases, V lost 8 bases, and 7 bases had no gene match. The germline V gene encodes CDR1 LGHNA and CDR2 YNFKEQ. The CDR3 runs to 16 residues. DNA of the CDR3: TGTGCCAGCGGACTAGCGGGGGGGGTGTACGAAGAGACCCAGTACTTC. Protein: CASGLAGGVYEETQYF.

V is TRBV7-9 and J is TRBJ2-3, with D unclear. V dropped 6 bases and J dropped 6 bases, with 10 bases sitting between them. Looked up from germline, CDR1 is SEHNR and CDR2 is FQNEAQ (reference sequence). The CDR3 is made up of 12 amino acids. As DNA, the CDR3 is TGTGCCAGCAGACTTCCGCGGGATACGCAGTATTTT. It specifies CASRLPRDTQYF.

A few counts support this clonotype. This chain uses TRBV7-3 with TRBJ2-1, with 8 bases fitting TRBD2. V was pared by 5 bases and J by 3 bases, with 9 bases of the junction left unmatched. The CDR3 covers 16 residues. Germline V CDR1 and CDR2: SGHTA, FQGTGA. The CDR3 DNA sequence: TGTGCCAGCAGCCCCCATACTAGCGGCAGCTACAATGAGCAGTTCTTC. It translates to CASSPHTSGSYNEQFF.

Only a few counts were recorded for this clonotype. J is TRBJ1-1 and V is TRBV12-3 or TRBV12-4, with a weak D call TRBD1 (5 bases). This CDR3 region has 12 residues. V was shortened by 8 bases and J by 5 bases, with 12 bases between the two germline ends. The DNA of the CDR3 is TGTGCCAGCTCCCCCTGGGGGACTGAAGCTTTCTTT. Encoded protein: CASSPWGTEAFF.

This clonotype was counted ten times or more. The rearrangement links TRBV6-2 or TRBV6-3 to TRBJ2-7; TRBD2 might be the D (6 bases). Germline V CDR1 and CDR2: MNHEY, SVGEGT. The CDR3 contains 13 residues. The V end was cut by 6 bases, the J end by 6 bases, with 15 bases between. The CDR3 loop reads CASSLGGAVEQYV. Written as DNA, the CDR3 is TGTGCCAGCAGCCTCGGAGGGGCCGTCGAGCAGTACGTC.

CDR3 sequence reads: CASSPSMTDTQYF. The DNA for the CDR3 is TGCGCCAGCAGTCCTTCAATGACAGATACGCAGTATTTT. J is TRBJ2-3 and V is TRBV5-1, with no clear D. This CDR3 region has 13 residues. The V gene lost 5 bases and the J gene lost 3 bases, with 10 bases spanning the gap. Germline CDR1 is SGHRS and CDR2 is YFSETQ.

This clonotype was detected a few times. Its ends do not fully match the called genes, so a read error is possible. The V gene is TRBV19, the J gene TRBJ2-5; 7 bases align to TRBD2. The CDR3 sequence is 14 residues long. Germline V gives CDR1 LNHDA, CDR2 SQIVND (reference sequence). The CDR3 bases are TGTGCCAGTAGTCTAGAGCGGGGTCAAGAGACCCAGTACTTC. Protein sequence: CASSLERGQETQYF.

The rearrangement uses TRBV6-6 and TRBJ2-3; D perhaps matches TRBD2 (6 bases). Trimming left V 5 bases short and J 5 bases short, with 11 bases between. The CDR3 sequence is 13 residues long. CDR1 is MNHNY, CDR2 SVGAGI, per germline (reference sequence). CDR3 loop: CASSLTGEDTQYF. As DNA, the CDR3 is TGTGCCAGCAGTCTCACGGGGGAAGATACGCAGTATTTT.

This clonotype occurred a few times. The chain combines TRBV5-1 with TRBJ1-1; no reliable D call. From germline, CDR1 is SGHRS and CDR2 YFSETQ. CDR3 size: 15 residues. Trimming took 4 bases from V and 1 from J, leaving 14 bases between them. DNA of the CDR3: TGCGCCAGCAGCCCCGCAGTCCTCACGAACACTGAAGCTTTCTTT. Translation gives CASSPAVLTNTEAFF.

The chain couples TRBV13 to TRBJ1-1; TRBD1 aligns across 7 bases. The CDR3 sequence is 14 residues long. Germline values: CDR1 PRHDT, CDR2 FYEKMQ (reference sequence). Unmatched junction bases numbered 9, after V lost 5 bases and J lost 6 bases. Here the CDR3 reads CASSAKDRSSEAFF. The CDR3 coding sequence is TGTGCCAGCAGCGCAAAGGACAGGTCCTCTGAAGCTTTCTTT.

This clonotype was picked up a small number of times. The chain couples TRBV6-2 or TRBV6-3 to TRBJ2-7; 10 nucleotides agree with TRBD2. The CDR3 runs to 14 residues. Germline V gene lookup returns CDR1 MNHEY and CDR2 SVGEGT. Unmatched junction bases numbered 0, after V lost 2 bases and J lost 2 bases. The DNA for the CDR3 is TGTGCCAGCAGTTACGGACTAGCGGCCTACGAGCAGTACGTC. It codes for CASSYGLAAYEQYV.

This clonotype was recorded a few times. The chain combines TRBV15 with TRBJ2-3; D perhaps matches TRBD1 (6 bases). The germline CDR1 and CDR2 sequences are LNHNV and YYDKDF (reference sequence). The V gene lost 5 bases and the J gene lost 3 bases, with 18 bases spanning the gap. This CDR3 is 16 amino acids long. The CDR3 DNA reads TGTGCCACCAGCTTTCGCACAGGGCGGCGGACAGATACGCAGTATTTT. Translating it yields CATSFRTGRRTDTQYF.

There are a few counts of this clonotype. This chain connects TRBV10-3 to TRBJ1-1; 10 bases agree with TRBD1. Trimming cost V 3 bases and J 4 bases; bases outside gene matches: 17. The CDR3 covers 19 residues. Germline V lookup: CDR1 ENHRY, CDR2 SYGVKD. The CDR3 spells CAISDPIIGTGALATEAFF. Written as DNA, the CDR3 is TGTGCCATCAGTGACCCTATCATTGGGACAGGGGCCCTCGCCACTGAAGCTTTCTTT.

This clonotype was counted a few times. The V and J genes are TRBV19 and TRBJ2-1, with D possibly TRBD2 on 5 matching bases. CDR1 and CDR2 (germline): LNHDA, SQIVND (reference sequence). V was pared by 3 bases and J by 5 bases, with 8 bases between. The CDR3 runs 13 residues. The CDR3 protein is CASSIRGDNEQFF. The CDR3 bases are TGTGCCAGTAGTATCCGGGGAGACAATGAGCAGTTCTTC.

This clonotype was counted between two and nine times. The rearrangement links TRBV6-2 or TRBV6-3 to TRBJ2-1; 9 nucleotides agree with TRBD2. V lost 4 bases, J lost 8 bases, and 6 bases stayed unmatched. The CDR3 loop spans 14 amino acids. The germline gives CDR1 MNHEY, CDR2 SVGEGT. The chain's CDR3 is CASSLGLALDEQFF. In DNA, the CDR3 is TGTGCCAGCAGTTTGGGACTAGCCCTCGATGAGCAGTTCTTC.

The chain is built from TRBV11-1 and TRBJ2-3, with D possibly matching TRBD2 (5 bases). Germline loops: CDR1 SGHAT, CDR2 FQDESV (reference sequence). The V end was cut by 5 bases, the J end by 3 bases, with 6 bases between. The CDR3 length is 12 residues. CDR3 nucleotide sequence: TGTGCCAGCAGCGGGGAGACAGATACGCAGTATTTT. Its translation is CASSGETDTQYF.

This clonotype was counted only a few times. The rearrangement joins TRBV4-3 to TRBJ2-5; D is unclear. Trimming shortened V by 0 bases and J by 0 bases, and 17 bases separated the two germline ends. The length of the CDR3 is 18 residues. Germline V CDR1 and CDR2: LGHNA, YSLEER. The CDR3 nucleotides read TGCGCCAGCAGCCAAGATCGTAATCAACCGAGTCACCAAGAGACCCAGTACTTC. Translating gives CASSQDRNQPSHQETQYF.

The CDR3 sequence: CASSPVQLNTEAFF. CDR3 in DNA: TGCGCCAGCAGTCCCGTCCAGTTGAACACTGAAGCTTTCTTT. The chain joins TRBV4-1 to TRBJ1-1; D unclear. This CDR3 spans 14 amino acids. CDR1 and CDR2 (germline): MGHRA, YSYEKL. Trimming removed 6 bases from V and 0 bases from J, with 11 bases in between.

V and J are TRBV15 and TRBJ2-1; D perhaps matches TRBD2 (6 bases). This CDR3 spans 14 amino acids. The V and J ends lost 1 base and 8 bases respectively, with 12 bases between them. CDR1 and CDR2 (germline): LNHNV, YYDKDF (reference sequence). The CDR3 sequence is CATSRVSGGDEQFF. The CDR3 region has the DNA TGTGCCACCAGCAGAGTTAGCGGCGGGGATGAGCAGTTCTTC.